Reported below is one TCR beta chain. As yet, its antigen is unknown. This sample was taken from a study of T cells in tumors after PD-1 blockade. Study summary: Prior checkpoint blockade, systemic immunosuppressant use, or anti-cancer therapy within 4 weeks excluded patients. Each patient got pembrolizumab 200 mg every 3 weeks or cemiplimab 350 mg every 2 weeks. Daily vismodegib 150 mg continued in a subset of anti-PD-1-treated patients.

CDR1 and CDR2 from the germline V gene are SNHLY and FYNNEI. The CDR3 contains 13 residues. Trimming cost V 6 bases and J 1 base, with 9 bases left between them. Profiling relied on immunoSEQ multiplex PCR, and the TCRdb table lists in-frame clones only, not all of them. Of some 60,000 clones detected, roughly 78% appear once; the ten largest clones hold around 15%. Study outcomes and limitations: Approximately 41% of tumor TCR clonotypes were also found in blood.

The source is a human donor with basal cell carcinoma. The chain links TRBV2 to TRBJ2-5; D could derive from TRBD1 or TRBD2 (6 bases each). The sequencing here drew on PBMCs, taken before anti-PD-1 treatment. CDR3 loop: CASSRGGQETQYF. The CDR3, as DNA: TGTGCCAGCAGCAGGGGAGGCCAAGAGACCCAGTACTTC.